This T cell receptor beta chain was identified in a study of T-cell memory formation after mild COVID-19. General study findings and limits: The authors left the SARS-CoV-2 specificity of second-wave clones peaking on day 37 unconfirmed. Clones which contracted sat mainly in CM and EM if CD4+, and in EMRA if CD8+.

This CDR3 has 15 residues. V lost 7 bases and J 4 bases, leaving 17 bases between the germline ends. TCRdb re-analysed the 5' RACE reads in MiXCR, keeping a single row per CDR3 protein. The sample yields some 210,000 distinct CDR3 sequences, roughly 27% seen once. Remarks on this clonotype: Its antigen remains unidentified.

The source is an adult woman who had mild COVID-19 (a few samples of this study predate the infection). Cell type and time point are not known. This chain connects TRBV12-3 or TRBV12-4 to TRBJ2-1; weak D call: TRBD1 (6 bases). Sequencing input: PBMCs or a T cell subset sorted from them (not recorded which). DNA of the CDR3: TGTGCCAGCACCCGACCGGGGACATCTTACAATGAGCAGTTCTTC. Amino acid sequence: CASTRPGTSYNEQFF.